One T cell receptor beta chain is described in this entry. The data are from a study of blood T cell repertoires in COVID-19. Assay: immunoSEQ multiplex PCR; the TCRdb copy retains only in-frame clones and omits some. The sample has about 62,000 clones, 76% seen once. Specimen: peripheral blood. The TCR originated in a woman in her forties or fifties with active or convalescent COVID-19.

The chain's CDR3 is CASRYSGSADYEQYF. The CDR3 DNA follows: TGTGCCAGCAGATATAGCGGGTCTGCTGACTACGAGCAGTACTTC. The chain is built from TRBV4-2 and TRBJ2-7, with 7 bases fitting TRBD2. The CDR3 is 15 residues long. After removal of 6 bases from V and 3 bases from J, the junction contained 11 bases not matched to a gene. The V gene's germline CDR1 is LGHNA and CDR2 YNFKEQ.